The source of this T cell receptor beta chain is a study of metastatic and nonmetastatic thyroid tumors. Study summary: Repertoire data that came from the blood and tumor or nodule tissue of malignant and benign thyroid patients were compared.

In the study's own analysis: The study's classifier, a distant-metastasis tool for papillary thyroid cancer, was built using CDR3 differences across clinicopathological groups. TCRdb re-processed the PCR reads through MiXCR. TCRdb's processing, not the authors', yielded these V and J calls. Found here are 5,000 to 8,000 clones, approximately 33% of them singletons; the top ten hold roughly a sixth. CDR1 and CDR2 (germline): SNHLY, FYNNEI. The V gene lost 2 bases and the J gene lost 5 bases, with 10 bases spanning the gap. This CDR3 is 13 amino acids long. General study findings and limits: Significantly greater TCR beta diversity was reportedly found in malignant thyroid tumors than in benign nodules (in blood and tumor).

There are a few counts of this clone. Its target is not known. Among the patients, none had received any treatment before thyroid surgery. The chain recombines TRBV2 with TRBJ2-7; D is uncertain. The sequencing sample was made of adjacent normal tissue. This TCR was sampled from a female donor with papillary thyroid cancer or a benign thyroid nodule (not recorded which). Some clones in this sample may be carry-over from other donors' samples. CDR3 sequence: CASSENSMDEQYF. DNA for the CDR3: TGTGCCAGCAGTGAAAATTCAATGGACGAGCAGTACTTC.